These 17 T cell receptor beta chains were sequenced from one sample in a study of T cell responses to AZD1222 COVID-19 vaccine. Profiled with immunoSEQ multiplex PCR; TCRdb holds only in-frame clones, not every one. In the table there are about 110,000 clones, 85% to 95% of which are singletons. Sequenced material: peripheral blood, taken 28 days after the second AZD1222 dose. All receptors derive from an adult who received the AZD1222 COVID-19 vaccine.

The chain links TRBV29-1 to TRBJ1-3; unclear D gene. The CDR3 has 13 residues. V gave up 4 bases and J gave up 1 base, with 8 bases separating them. Germline lookup yields CDR1 SQVTM and CDR2 ANQGSEA. CDR3 DNA: TGCAGCGTTGTAATCGAATCTGGAAACACCATATATTTT. Translated: CSVVIESGNTIYF.

This chain links TRBV6-5 with TRBJ1-5; weak D call: TRBD1 (6 bases). V was shortened by 0 bases and J by 5 bases, with 8 bases between the two germline ends. The CDR3 runs to 14 residues. Germline CDR1 MNHEY, CDR2 SVGAGI. CDR3 nucleotides: TGTGCCAGCAGTTACTCGCACAGGGATCAGCCCCAGCATTTT. Translating gives CASSYSHRDQPQHF.

V is TRBV5-5 and J is TRBJ1-5; D possibly corresponds to TRBD1 (5 bases). Germline CDR1 and CDR2: SGHKS and YYEKEE (reference sequence). V was trimmed by 1 base and J by 5 bases, leaving 10 bases between them. The CDR3 is made up of 14 amino acids. The CDR3 DNA is TGTGCCAGCAGCTTGTGGCAGGGTTATCAGCCCCAGCATTTT. Its protein is CASSLWQGYQPQHF.

The gene calls are TRBV9 and TRBJ1-3, with D possibly matching TRBD1 (6 bases). The CDR3 has 16 amino acids. The V end lost 0 bases, the J end lost 4 bases, and 14 bases lay between the germline ends. Germline V gene lookup returns CDR1 SGDLS and CDR2 YYNGEE. The CDR3 loop is CASSVGRGRGGNTIYF. The CDR3 DNA reads as TGTGCCAGCAGCGTAGGGCGGGGGCGTGGAGGAAACACCATATATTTT. The full variable domain, in which reference TRBV9 and TRBJ1-3 provide the parts outside the CDR3, is DSGVTQTPKHLITATGQRVTLRCSPRSGDLSVYWYQQSLDQGLQFLIQYYNGEERAKGNILERFSAQQFPDLHSELNLSSLELGDSALYFCASSVGRGRGGNTIYFGEGSWLTVV.

The V gene is TRBV19, the J gene TRBJ2-1, with 8 bases identical to TRBD2. The CDR3 runs to 15 residues. Germline V gene data show CDR1 as LNHDA and CDR2 as SQIVND (reference sequence). V was clipped by 5 bases and J by 3 bases; unmatched bases: 6. CDR3 coding DNA: TGTGCCAGTAGTTTATTAGCGGGGTTCTACAATGAGCAGTTCTTC. Its translation: CASSLLAGFYNEQFF.

The V gene is TRBV7-6, the J gene TRBJ1-5, with TRBD1 as a possible D gene (5 bases). CDR1 is SGHVS, CDR2 FNYEAQ, per germline. The ends were cut back, 2 bases at V and 4 bases at J, with 9 bases in the middle. CDR3 size: 14 residues. The CDR3 sequence: CASSLTGGNQPQHF. CDR3 coding DNA: TGTGCCAGCAGCTTAACCGGGGGGAATCAGCCCCAGCATTTT.

V and J are TRBV19 and TRBJ1-2; the D is unclear. This CDR3 contains 13 residues. V was cut by 0 bases and J by 4 bases, with 6 bases left in between. CDR1 is LNHDA and CDR2 is SQIVND in the germline V gene (reference sequence). DNA for the CDR3: TGTGCCAGTAGTATAGAGGGAGCCTATGGCTACACCTTC. It is translated as CASSIEGAYGYTF.

The V and J genes are TRBV9 and TRBJ1-1; perhaps TRBD1 as D (6 bases). Between the trimmed V and J ends, which lost 3 bases and 1 base, there was a span of 16 bases. Germline CDR1 SGDLS, CDR2 YYNGEE. The CDR3 loop spans 16 amino acids. CDR3 in DNA: TGTGCCAGCAGCGCAACCGCTAGGGGGGCGAACACTGAAGCTTTCTTT. Protein sequence: CASSATARGANTEAFF. The full variable domain, with the rest looked up from reference TRBV9 and TRBJ1-1, is DSGVTQTPKHLITATGQRVTLRCSPRSGDLSVYWYQQSLDQGLQFLIQYYNGEERAKGNILERFSAQQFPDLHSELNLSSLELGDSALYFCASSATARGANTEAFFGQGTRLTVV.

V gene TRBV11-1 combines with J gene TRBJ2-1; D remains unclear. This CDR3 contains 12 residues. V gave up 5 bases and J gave up 9 bases, with 11 bases separating them. CDR1 SGHAT and CDR2 FQDESV come from the germline V gene (reference sequence). The CDR3, as DNA: TGTGCCAGCAGCCCCACGGTGCTTGAGCAGTTCTTC. Translation gives CASSPTVLEQFF.

This rearrangement joins TRBV19 to TRBJ1-4, with 9 bases fitting TRBD1. This CDR3 is 20 amino acids long. J gave up 0 bases and V 1 base, and 12 bases lay outside the gene matches. Germline V gives CDR1 LNHDA, CDR2 SQIVND (reference sequence). The CDR3 here is CASSIGAGTGKLATNEKLFF. In nucleotides, the CDR3 is TGTGCCAGTAGTATAGGGGCCGGGACAGGGAAACTGGCAACTAATGAAAAACTGTTTTTT.

The CDR3, as DNA: TGTGCCAGCAGCCAAGCCAGGGTAGCGATTTCACCCCTCCACTTT. Translating it yields CASSQARVAISPLHF. The chain carries TRBV14 and TRBJ1-6; the D gene is possibly TRBD1 (5 bases). The CDR3 length is 15 residues. The germline CDR1 and CDR2 sequences are SGHDN and FVKESK. Trimming took 1 base from V and 9 from J, leaving 13 bases between them.

The genes are TRBV6-5 and TRBJ1-6, with D perhaps TRBD1 (5 bases). In germline, CDR1 is MNHEY, CDR2 SVGAGI. V lost 3 bases and J 9 bases, leaving 18 bases between the germline ends. This CDR3 comprises 16 residues. The CDR3: CASSYRRGVEISPLHF. As DNA, the CDR3 is TGTGCCAGCAGTTATAGGCGGGGGGTAGAGATTTCACCCCTCCACTTT.

The V call is TRBV3-1 (or the pseudogene TRBV3-2), the J call TRBJ1-1, with D uncertain. CDR1 is LGHDT, CDR2 YNNKEL, per germline (reference sequence). V dropped 3 bases and J dropped 1 base, with 9 bases sitting between them. The CDR3 runs to 14 residues. The DNA of the CDR3 is TGTGCCAGCAGCCACGGCGGTAGGAACACTGAAGCTTTCTTT. Translating gives CASSHGGRNTEAFF.

The genes are TRBV6-5 and TRBJ1-1, with D unclear. Germline V CDR1 and CDR2: MNHEY, SVGAGI. This CDR3 is built from 13 residues. Trimming took 0 bases from V and 8 from J, leaving 10 bases between them. CDR3 DNA: TGTGCCAGCAGTTACTCCGAGGGTAGGGAAGCTTTCTTT. This gives the protein CASSYSEGREAFF.

The chain is built from TRBV11-2 and TRBJ2-5; the D is unclear. The germline V gene encodes CDR1 SGHAT and CDR2 FQNNGV. This CDR3 has 13 amino acids. Between the trimmed V and J ends, which lost 7 bases and 7 bases, there was a span of 16 bases. CDR3 region: CASTWWDLGTQYF. In DNA, the CDR3 is TGTGCCAGCACTTGGTGGGATTTGGGGACCCAGTACTTC.

The genes are TRBV11-3 and TRBJ1-1; 9 bases map to TRBD1. This CDR3 has 15 amino acids. Trimming at V came to 1 base and at J to 4 bases, leaving 4 bases not matched to a gene. Germline values: CDR1 SGHNT, CDR2 YENEEA. The CDR3 sequence is CASSLGQGVTTEAFF. CDR3 coding DNA: TGTGCCAGCAGCTTAGGACAGGGGGTTACCACTGAAGCTTTCTTT.

The chain is built from TRBV12-5 and TRBJ1-2; 9 nucleotides match TRBD1. V was pared by 5 bases and J by 8 bases, with 3 bases of the junction left unmatched. The CDR3 contains 12 residues. Germline-derived CDR1 and CDR2 are LGHNT and FRNRAP. CDR3 DNA: TGTGCTAGTGGTACCGGACAGGGGGGCTACACCTTC. Protein product: CASGTGQGGYTF.